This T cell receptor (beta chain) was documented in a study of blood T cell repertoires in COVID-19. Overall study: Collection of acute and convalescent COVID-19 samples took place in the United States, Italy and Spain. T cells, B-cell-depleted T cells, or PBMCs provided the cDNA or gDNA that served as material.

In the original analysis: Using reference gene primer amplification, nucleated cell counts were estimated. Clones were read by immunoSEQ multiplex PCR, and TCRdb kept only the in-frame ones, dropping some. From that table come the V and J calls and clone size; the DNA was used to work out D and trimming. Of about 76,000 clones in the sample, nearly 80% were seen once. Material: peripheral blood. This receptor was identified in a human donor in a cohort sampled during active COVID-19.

The CDR3 bases are TGTGCCAGCAGCCCCTGGGGCGGGAGGGCCCGCGAGCAGTACGTC. Its protein product is CASSPWGGRAREQYV. This chain connects TRBV27 to TRBJ2-7, with 9 nucleotides matching TRBD2. Germline assignment: CDR1 MNHEY and CDR2 SMNVEV (reference sequence). The CDR3 is 15 residues long. The trim removed 6 bases at V and 6 bases at J, leaving 12 bases unmatched.